This entry lists 19 T cell receptor beta chains sequenced from one sample in a study of CD8+ T cells in alopecia areata. As for treatment: oral pan-JAK inhibitor, 5-10 mg twice daily. cDNA prepared by RNA extraction and subsequent reverse transcription served as the template for sequencing. Method: immunoSEQ multiplex PCR; TCRdb's copy keeps in-frame clones and lacks some. Here the sample spans about 190,000 clones, around 58% being singletons. This material consisted of CD8+ T cells sorted from blood, taken at week 24, from a patient treated with tofacitinib. The receptors were gathered from a human donor with alopecia areata.

Only a few counts were recorded for this clone. The chain links TRBV27 to TRBJ1-4, with D possibly matching TRBD1 (5 bases). Trimming shortened V by 6 bases and J by 7 bases, and 18 bases separated the two germline ends. The CDR3 sequence is 15 residues long. Per germline, CDR1 MNHEY and CDR2 SMNVEV (reference sequence). The CDR3 spells CASSQRGREAEKLFF. CDR3 DNA sequence: TGTGCCAGCAGCCAAAGGGGCAGGGAGGCTGAAAAACTGTTTTTT.

This clone was seen a single time. The chain recombines TRBV6-1 with TRBJ2-1, with D maybe TRBD1 (6 bases). CDR1 is MNHNS, CDR2 SASEGT, per germline. V was clipped by 6 bases and J by 7 bases, with 13 bases between them. This CDR3 region has 13 residues. CDR3 region: CASSLGHKNEQFF. As DNA, the CDR3 is TGTGCCAGCAGCCTGGGACATAAGAATGAGCAGTTCTTC.

The gene calls are TRBV30 and TRBJ1-1; 7 nucleotides line up with TRBD1. The V gene's germline CDR1 is GTSNPN and CDR2 SVGIG (reference sequence). Trimming cost V 4 bases and J 6 bases; bases outside gene matches: 5. CDR3 size: 12 residues. CDR3 bases: TGTGCCTGGACCGGGGACAGTCCTGAAGCTTTCTTT. Residues: CAWTGDSPEAFF.

This clone was seen a handful of times. This chain uses TRBV7-9 with TRBJ2-7; 7 bases are a match to TRBD1. The germline V gene encodes CDR1 SEHNR and CDR2 FQNEAQ (reference sequence). The V gene end was trimmed by 5 bases and the J gene end by 2 bases; junction bases not matched to a gene: 6. The CDR3 extends over 14 amino acids. CDR3 residues: CASSHRDRAYEQYF. The CDR3, as DNA: TGTGCCAGCAGCCACCGGGACAGAGCCTACGAGCAGTACTTC. The full variable domain, with the rest looked up from reference TRBV7-9 and TRBJ2-7, is DTGVSQNPRHKITKRGQNVTFRCDPISEHNRLYWYRQTLGQGPEFLTYFQNEAQLEKSRLLSDRFSAERPKGSFSTLEIQRTEQGDSAMYLCASSHRDRAYEQYFGPGTRLTVT.

The gene calls are TRBV4-2 and TRBJ2-7; TRBD2 might be the D (5 bases). The CDR3 sequence is 15 residues long. Between the trimmed V and J ends, which lost 0 bases and 7 bases, there was a span of 16 bases. The germline V gene encodes CDR1 LGHNA and CDR2 YNFKEQ. The CDR3 DNA reads TGTGCCAGCAGCCAAGATCGGTCCGGGGTGAGGGAGCAGTACTTC. This gives the protein CASSQDRSGVREQYF.

V gene TRBV15 combines with J gene TRBJ1-2; 7 positions agree with TRBD1. With 1 base clipped from V and 6 bases from J, the junction kept 5 bases outside the gene matches. CDR1 and CDR2 from the germline V gene are LNHNV and YYDKDF (reference sequence). The CDR3 is 14 amino acids. The CDR3 coding sequence is TGTGCCACCAGCAGAGGGGAGGGGGCAAATGGCTACACCTTC. Its translation: CATSRGEGANGYTF.

The J gene is TRBJ1-5, the V gene TRBV15; D may be TRBD1 (5 bases). V dropped 0 bases and J dropped 5 bases, with 5 bases sitting between them. Germline assignment: CDR1 LNHNV and CDR2 YYDKDF (reference sequence). The CDR3 has 13 residues. DNA for the CDR3: TGTGCCACCAGCAGAGAAGGGGATCAGCCCCAGCATTTT. This translates into CATSREGDQPQHF.

This sequence joins TRBV5-1 and TRBJ2-1; 8 bases agree with TRBD1. This CDR3 contains 17 residues. Trimming removed 4 bases from V and 7 bases from J; junction bases left unmatched: 16. Germline V lookup: CDR1 SGHRS, CDR2 YFSETQ. The CDR3 reads CASSPRQGSTLGNEQFF. The CDR3 nucleotides read TGCGCCAGCAGCCCAAGACAGGGGAGTACTTTAGGGAATGAGCAGTTCTTC.

The chain couples TRBV2 to TRBJ1-2, with D possibly matching TRBD1 (5 bases). V gave up 11 bases and J gave up 6 bases, with 16 bases separating them. The CDR3 is 12 amino acids. Germline values: CDR1 SNHLY, CDR2 FYNNEI. CDR3 in amino acids: CAAGGGVDGYTF. Written as DNA, the CDR3 is TGTGCCGCCGGTGGGGGAGTGGATGGCTACACCTTC.

This clone has more than one count but fewer than ten. This rearrangement joins TRBV5-5 to TRBJ1-3; D is undetermined. Trimming removed 4 bases at V and 15 bases at J, with 20 bases between. CDR3 size: 13 residues. Germline CDR1 SGHKS, CDR2 YYEKEE (reference sequence). The CDR3 is CASSQDLSAGRYF. The CDR3 DNA reads as TGTGCCAGCAGCCAAGATCTTAGCGCGGGCCGATATTTT.

This clone was seen only a few times. J is TRBJ2-2 and V is TRBV30, with D perhaps TRBD1 (5 bases). The CDR3 runs 15 residues. V was pared by 1 base and J by 1 base, with 10 bases between. Germline V CDR1 and CDR2: GTSNPN, SVGIG (reference sequence). The CDR3 DNA is TGTGCCTGGAGTGCCGGAACAGGGAACACCGGGGAGCTGTTTTTT. Its translation: CAWSAGTGNTGELFF.

V gene TRBV27 combines with J gene TRBJ1-2; D perhaps matches TRBD1 (6 bases). The ends were cut back, 3 bases at V and 8 bases at J, with 13 bases in the middle. Germline CDR1 and CDR2: MNHEY and SMNVEV (reference sequence). The CDR3 length is 13 residues. The CDR3 is CASSFGGGRGYTF. Here the CDR3 DNA reads TGTGCCAGCAGTTTCGGAGGGGGAAGGGGCTACACCTTC.

This clone was counted a few times. The J gene is TRBJ2-3, the V gene TRBV30, with D perhaps TRBD1 (5 bases). Germline values: CDR1 GTSNPN, CDR2 SVGIG (reference sequence). The CDR3 consists of 10 residues. Between the trimmed V and J ends, which lost 5 bases and 7 bases, there was a span of 7 bases. In DNA, the CDR3 is TGTGCCTGGTCAGGGAATACGCAGTATTTT. It encodes CAWSGNTQYF.

The rearrangement links TRBV13 to TRBJ2-7; D might be TRBD1 (5 bases). This CDR3 has 11 amino acids. V lost 4 bases, J lost 11 bases, and 12 bases lay in between. Germline loops: CDR1 PRHDT, CDR2 FYEKMQ (reference sequence). CDR3 bases: TGTGCCAGCAGCTCAGCAGGGCGCAAGTACTTC. Amino acid sequence: CASSSAGRKYF.

The chain joins TRBV30 to TRBJ2-7; no clear D gene. The germline gives CDR1 GTSNPN, CDR2 SVGIG (reference sequence). Trimming pared 2 bases from V and 3 bases from J, leaving 14 bases between. CDR3 length: 14 residues. The CDR3 is CAWSPAARLYEQYF. The CDR3, as DNA: TGTGCCTGGAGTCCGGCAGCCCGACTCTACGAGCAGTACTTC.

The chain has TRBV27 and TRBJ2-1; D ambiguous. CDR3 length equals 11 residues. With 2 bases removed from V and 9 bases from J, the gap between germline ends came to 5 bases. CDR1 is MNHEY, CDR2 SMNVEV, per germline (reference sequence). The DNA for the CDR3 is TGTGCCAGCAGTTTAGGCTCTGAGCAGTTCTTC. Its translation is CASSLGSEQFF.

CDR3 coding DNA: TGTGCCAGCAGTGATACAAGAGGCGGTGAGACCCAGTACTTC. Protein sequence: CASSDTRGGETQYF. The rearrangement links TRBV2 to TRBJ2-5, with D uncertain. The V and J ends lost 3 bases and 5 bases respectively, with 13 bases between them. Germline V gives CDR1 SNHLY, CDR2 FYNNEI. This CDR3 is 14 amino acids long.

The V gene is TRBV12-5, the J gene TRBJ2-7, with D uncertain. Germline values: CDR1 LGHNT, CDR2 FRNRAP. The CDR3 runs 14 residues. Deletions cut 2 bases from V and 6 bases from J, with 14 bases between. CDR3 DNA sequence: TGTGCTAGTGGTTTGAACACCCGTCGGGTCGAGCAGTACTTC. Translated, it gives CASGLNTRRVEQYF.

The V and J genes are TRBV4-1 and TRBJ1-5, with a possible D match to TRBD1 (6 bases). Trimming took 0 bases from V and 1 from J, leaving 10 bases between them. The CDR3 is 16 amino acids. In germline, CDR1 is MGHRA, CDR2 YSYEKL. For the CDR3, the DNA is TGCGCCAGCAGCCAAGAACGGGGGGCGAGCAATCAGCCCCAGCATTTT. As protein: CASSQERGASNQPQHF.